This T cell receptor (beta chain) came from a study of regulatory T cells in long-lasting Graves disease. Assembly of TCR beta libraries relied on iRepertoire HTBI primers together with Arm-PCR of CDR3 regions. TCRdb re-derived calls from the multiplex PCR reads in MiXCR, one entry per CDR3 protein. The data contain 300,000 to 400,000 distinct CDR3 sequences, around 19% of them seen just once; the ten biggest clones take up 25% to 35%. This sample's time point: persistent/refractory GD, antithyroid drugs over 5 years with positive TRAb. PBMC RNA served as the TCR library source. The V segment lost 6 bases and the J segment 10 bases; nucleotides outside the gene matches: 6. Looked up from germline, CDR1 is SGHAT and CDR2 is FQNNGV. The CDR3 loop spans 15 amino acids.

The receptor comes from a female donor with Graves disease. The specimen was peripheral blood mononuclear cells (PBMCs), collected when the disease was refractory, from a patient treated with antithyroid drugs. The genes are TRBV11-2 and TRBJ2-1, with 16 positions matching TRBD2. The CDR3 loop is CASRSPGLAGGEQFF. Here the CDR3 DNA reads TGTGCCAGCAGGTCGCCGGGACTAGCGGGAGGGGAGCAGTTCTTC.